This T cell receptor (beta chain) was sequenced in a study of blood T cell repertoires in COVID-19. The CDR3 consists of 15 residues. V was shortened by 8 bases and J by 2 bases, with 15 bases between the two germline ends. CDR1 and CDR2 (germline): LNHDA, SQIVND (reference sequence). Repertoires were generated with immunoSEQ multiplex PCR, while TCRdb's copy carries only in-frame clones and drops some. The sample lists tens of thousands of clones; approximately 87% were seen once. The TCR comes from a man aged 55 to 70 with active or convalescent COVID-19. The specimen was peripheral blood. The V call is TRBV19, the J call TRBJ2-2; D is ambiguous. CDR3 protein: CASCSLQINTGELFF. CDR3 sequence (DNA): TGTGCCAGTTGTTCATTGCAGATTAACACCGGGGAGCTGTTTTTT.